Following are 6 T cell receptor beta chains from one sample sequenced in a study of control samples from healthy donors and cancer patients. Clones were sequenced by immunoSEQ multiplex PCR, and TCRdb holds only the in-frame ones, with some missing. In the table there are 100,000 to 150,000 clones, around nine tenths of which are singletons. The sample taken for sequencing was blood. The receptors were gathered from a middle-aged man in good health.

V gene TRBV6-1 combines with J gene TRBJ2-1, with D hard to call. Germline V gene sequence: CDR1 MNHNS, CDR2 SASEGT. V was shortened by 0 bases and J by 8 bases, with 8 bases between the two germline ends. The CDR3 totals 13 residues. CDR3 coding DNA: TGTGCCAGCAGTGAAGCTTTGTATCATGAGCAGTTCTTC. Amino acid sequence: CASSEALYHEQFF.

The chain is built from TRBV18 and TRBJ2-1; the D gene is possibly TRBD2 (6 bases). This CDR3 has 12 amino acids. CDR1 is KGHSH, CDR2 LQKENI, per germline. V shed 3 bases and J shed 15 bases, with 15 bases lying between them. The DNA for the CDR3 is TGTGCCAGCTCACCGGTCGCGGAGGGACTGTTCTTC. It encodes CASSPVAEGLFF. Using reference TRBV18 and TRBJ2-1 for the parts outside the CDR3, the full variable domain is NAGVMQNPRHLVRRRGQEARLRCSPMKGHSHVYWYRQLPEEGLKFMVYLQKENIIDESGMPKERFSAEFPKEGPSILRIQQVVRGDSAAYFCASSPVAEGLFFGPGTRLTVL.

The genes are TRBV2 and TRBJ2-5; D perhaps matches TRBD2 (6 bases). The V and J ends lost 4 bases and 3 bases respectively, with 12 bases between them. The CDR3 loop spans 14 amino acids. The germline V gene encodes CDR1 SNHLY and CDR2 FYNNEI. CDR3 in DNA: TGTGCCAGCAGTGCCAGGACTAAAAAAGAGACCCAGTACTTC. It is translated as CASSARTKKETQYF.

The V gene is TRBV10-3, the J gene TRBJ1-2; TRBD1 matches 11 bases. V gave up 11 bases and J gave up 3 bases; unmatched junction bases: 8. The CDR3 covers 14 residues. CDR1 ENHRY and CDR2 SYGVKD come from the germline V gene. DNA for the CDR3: TGTGCCGCCGGACAGGGGGCCACCTACTATGGCTACACCTTC. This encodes CAAGQGATYYGYTF.

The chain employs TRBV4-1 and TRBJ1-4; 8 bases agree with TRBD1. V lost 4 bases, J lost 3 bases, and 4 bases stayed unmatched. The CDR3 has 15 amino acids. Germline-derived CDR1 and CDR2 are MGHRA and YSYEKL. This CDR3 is CASSRIQGANEKLFF. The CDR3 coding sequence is TGCGCCAGCAGCCGGATACAGGGGGCTAATGAAAAACTGTTTTTT.

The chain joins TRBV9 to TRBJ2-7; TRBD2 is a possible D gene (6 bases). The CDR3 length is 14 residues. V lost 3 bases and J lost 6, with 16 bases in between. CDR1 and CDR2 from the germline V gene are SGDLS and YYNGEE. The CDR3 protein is CASSAPNAGREQYF. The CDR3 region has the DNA TGTGCCAGCAGCGCCCCCAACGCGGGGCGCGAGCAGTACTTC.